This passage covers 23 T cell receptor beta chains from one sample sequenced in a study of blood T cells in healthy people across ages. For the second PCR, which ran for 7 to 11 cycles, a sample-barcoded 5' primer and a J-beta primer mix were used. Using its own MiXCR run on the 5' RACE reads, TCRdb lists one record per CDR3 protein. The profile shows hundreds of thousands of distinct CDR3 sequences, roughly 21% of them singletons. The sequenced sample was blood. Every receptor here comes from a man between 65 and 80 years old in good health.

This clonotype was seen a few times. The rearrangement uses TRBV5-1 and TRBJ2-5, with 10 bases fitting TRBD2. CDR1 and CDR2 from the germline V gene are SGHRS and YFSETQ. The V and J ends lost 1 base and 1 base, in that order; junction bases with no gene match: 4. The CDR3 consists of 16 residues. CDR3 nucleotide sequence: TGCGCCAGCAGCTTGACGGCTAGCGGGAGCCAAGAGACCCAGTACTTC. Protein product: CASSLTASGSQETQYF.

The chain uses TRBV20-1 and TRBJ1-2; a possible D gene is TRBD1 (6 bases). Germline assignment: CDR1 DFQATT and CDR2 SNEGSKA (reference sequence). The V end lost 3 bases, the J end lost 3 bases, and 14 bases lay between the germline ends. The CDR3 has 14 residues. CDR3 in DNA: TGCAGTGCTAGCCTCAGGGGAGAGGACTATGGCTACACCTTC. Protein: CSASLRGEDYGYTF.

The chain uses TRBV28 and TRBJ2-5; D is unclear. The CDR3 is made up of 12 amino acids. In germline, CDR1 is MDHEN, CDR2 SYDVKM. The V and J ends lost 6 bases and 4 bases respectively, with 9 bases between them. The CDR3 nucleotides are TGTGCCAGCAGAGGAGTTCTAGAGACCCAGTACTTC. It yields the protein CASRGVLETQYF.

This clonotype was found many times. The genes are TRBV25-1 and TRBJ1-2; D might be TRBD1 (5 bases). Germline CDR1 MGHDK, CDR2 SYGVNS. V was clipped by 0 bases and J by 8 bases, with 19 bases between them. The CDR3 loop spans 16 amino acids. The CDR3 DNA follows: TGTGCCAGCAGTGAATATATGGGAGGGGAGGCGTGGGGCTACACCTTC. Protein product: CASSEYMGGEAWGYTF.

This clonotype appeared many times. V usage is TRBV20-1 and J usage is TRBJ2-7; 7 bases match TRBD2. There are 14 residues in the CDR3. Trimming removed 3 bases from V and 6 bases from J; junction bases left unmatched: 11. CDR1 DFQATT and CDR2 SNEGSKA come from the germline V gene (reference sequence). CDR3 in amino acids: CSARGLPGTIEQYF. The CDR3 DNA follows: TGCAGTGCTAGGGGACTACCTGGTACGATCGAGCAGTACTTC.

The sample holds one count of this clonotype. The chain joins TRBV20-1 to TRBJ2-5; D not certain. The CDR3 runs 13 residues. V lost 1 base, J lost 5 bases, and 11 bases lay in between. Germline CDR1 is DFQATT and CDR2 is SNEGSKA (reference sequence). CDR3 loop: CSARVGPMETQYF. The CDR3 nucleotides read TGCAGTGCTAGAGTGGGCCCCATGGAGACCCAGTACTTC.

This clonotype was counted only a few times. The rearrangement uses TRBV20-1 and TRBJ2-5, with TRBD1 matching 9 bases. Trimming cost V 5 bases and J 4 bases; bases outside gene matches: 5. Per germline, CDR1 DFQATT and CDR2 SNEGSKA (reference sequence). This CDR3 spans 13 amino acids. CDR3 nucleotide sequence: TGCAGTGCTGGGACAGGGCAGCGAGAGACCCAGTACTTC. It yields the protein CSAGTGQRETQYF.

This sequence joins TRBV28 and TRBJ2-7; D unresolved. In germline, CDR1 is MDHEN, CDR2 SYDVKM. The CDR3 spans 13 residues. V lost 7 bases, J lost 1 base, and 11 bases lay in between. CDR3 in amino acids: CASTPGQSYEQYF. For the CDR3, the DNA is TGTGCCAGCACCCCGGGCCAATCCTACGAGCAGTACTTC.

This clonotype was detected a few times. CDR3 in DNA: TGTGCCAGCAGCTTGGGAGGGGCCCCAAAGATTGATGAGCAGTACTTC. Protein sequence: CASSLGGAPKIDEQYF. The chain carries TRBV5-6 and TRBJ2-1; D is possibly TRBD1 or TRBD2 (5 bases each). Near its end, the DNA agrees better with TRBJ2-7, so the J call may be wrong. The CDR3 spans 16 residues. Germline CDR1 and CDR2: SGHDT and YYEEEE.

The V and J genes are TRBV14 and TRBJ2-2; D unclear. Trimming pared 2 bases from V and 3 bases from J, leaving 10 bases between. The CDR3 is 15 amino acids. CDR1 is SGHDN, CDR2 FVKESK, per germline. In DNA, the CDR3 is TGTGCCAGCAGCCAAAGGCTTGCCGACACCGGGGAGCTGTTTTTT. It translates to CASSQRLADTGELFF. Full variable domain (outside the CDR3, taken from reference TRBV14 and TRBJ2-2): EAGVTQFPSHSVIEKGQTVTLRCDPISGHDNLYWYRRVMGKEIKFLLHFVKESKQDESGMPNNRFLAERTGGTYSTLKVQPAELEDSGVYFCASSQRLADTGELFFGEGSRLTVL.

This clonotype has more than one count but fewer than ten. The chain joins TRBV4-1 to TRBJ2-2; 9 positions match TRBD2. J gave up 5 bases and V 1 base, and 11 bases lay outside the gene matches. CDR1 MGHRA and CDR2 YSYEKL come from the germline V gene. This CDR3 is 18 amino acids long. This chain's CDR3 is CASSQVSSGKSGTGELFF. The DNA for the CDR3 is TGCGCCAGCAGCCAAGTTTCTAGCGGGAAGTCGGGTACCGGGGAGCTGTTTTTT.

This clonotype was detected only a few times. This chain joins TRBV7-9 and TRBJ2-2, with D maybe TRBD2 (6 bases). The germline V gene encodes CDR1 SEHNR and CDR2 FQNEAQ (reference sequence). There are 14 residues in the CDR3. V was cut by 7 bases and J by 6 bases, with 15 bases left in between. Here the CDR3 reads CASIYSGVAGELFF. Here the CDR3 DNA reads TGTGCCAGCATATATTCGGGAGTTGCCGGGGAGCTGTTTTTT.

The table lists this clonotype with a few counts. The V gene is TRBV20-1, the J gene TRBJ1-4; possibly TRBD1 for D (6 bases). Germline V gives CDR1 DFQATT, CDR2 SNEGSKA (reference sequence). The CDR3 is 14 amino acids. V lost 4 bases, J lost 0 bases, and 9 bases lay in between. The CDR3 sequence is CSAKPGATNEKLFF. The CDR3 DNA follows: TGCAGTGCTAAACCAGGGGCAACTAATGAAAAACTGTTTTTT.

There are a few counts of this clonotype. This chain joins TRBV5-1 and TRBJ2-7, with 9 bases that match TRBD2. The V segment lost 3 bases and the J segment 0 bases; nucleotides outside the gene matches: 4. CDR3 length: 15 residues. Germline CDR1 and CDR2: SGHRS and YFSETQ. The CDR3 bases are TGCGCCAGCAGCTCTAGCGGGGTTAGCTCCTACGAGCAGTACTTC. This sequence encodes CASSSSGVSSYEQYF.

This clonotype appeared a few times. V and J are TRBV7-9 and TRBJ2-2, with TRBD1 matching 8 bases. J gave up 6 bases and V 2 bases, and 11 bases lay outside the gene matches. Germline V gene lookup returns CDR1 SEHNR and CDR2 FQNEAQ (reference sequence). The CDR3 sequence is 17 residues long. In DNA, the CDR3 is TGTGCCAGCAGCTTAACCGGACAGGGAAAACGCTCCGGGGAGCTGTTTTTT. Translation: CASSLTGQGKRSGELFF.

The CDR3 region is CAWAPGTAYEQYF. The CDR3 coding sequence is TGTGCCTGGGCTCCCGGGACTGCCTACGAGCAGTACTTC. The chain employs TRBV30 and TRBJ2-7; D possibly corresponds to TRBD2 (6 bases). The germline V gene encodes CDR1 GTSNPN and CDR2 SVGIG (reference sequence). The length of the CDR3 is 13 residues. V gave up 5 bases and J gave up 2 bases, with 13 bases separating them.

There are a few counts of this clonotype. Lacking the conserved final phenylalanine or tryptophan, this CDR3 likely reflects a read error. The V call is TRBV9, the J call TRBJ1-4; 10 bases agree with TRBD1. Germline CDR1 and CDR2: SGDLS and YYNGEE. The V and J ends lost 3 bases and 0 bases, in that order; junction bases with no gene match: 5. The length of the CDR3 is 17 residues. Here the CDR3 DNA reads TGTGCCAGCAGCGCTGGGACAGGGGTGTCAACTAATGAAAAACTGTTTTCT. Translated, it gives CASSAGTGVSTNEKLFS.

This clonotype has more than one count but fewer than ten. In nucleotides, the CDR3 is TGTGCCAGCAACCATGAAACTTGGCCCGGGGAGCTGTTTTTT. This sequence encodes CASNHETWPGELFF. The rearrangement uses TRBV3-1 and TRBJ2-2; the D is unclear. Trimming removed 7 bases at V and 6 bases at J, with 15 bases between. The CDR3 length is 14 residues. Germline CDR1 and CDR2: LGHDT and YNNKEL (reference sequence).

The chain couples TRBV5-1 to TRBJ2-1, with 14 bases that match TRBD2. This CDR3 region has 15 residues. Trimming at V came to 4 bases and at J to 9 bases, leaving 6 bases not matched to a gene. Germline V gives CDR1 SGHRS, CDR2 YFSETQ. CDR3 sequence: CASSEGLAGAGEQFF. In DNA, the CDR3 is TGCGCCAGCAGCGAGGGACTAGCGGGAGCGGGTGAGCAGTTCTTC.

V and J are TRBV7-9 and TRBJ2-3; D not resolved. The CDR3 has 13 amino acids. The V end was cut by 5 bases, the J end by 6 bases, with 12 bases between. Germline loops: CDR1 SEHNR, CDR2 FQNEAQ (reference sequence). The CDR3 is CASSPRSWDTQYF. DNA for the CDR3: TGTGCCAGCAGCCCAAGGAGCTGGGATACGCAGTATTTT.

The chain uses TRBV20-1 and TRBJ2-5, with no clear D. The J call may be in error: the DNA end matches TRBJ2-7 better. The CDR3 has 11 amino acids. CDR1 and CDR2 (germline): DFQATT, SNEGSKA (reference sequence). CDR3 sequence (DNA): TGCAGTGCTAGAGCCCTAGTCGAGCAGTACTTC. It encodes CSARALVEQYF.

The chain is built from TRBV6-1 and TRBJ2-1; TRBD1 matches at 12 bases. V was clipped by 4 bases and J by 3 bases; unmatched bases: 4. Germline assignment: CDR1 MNHNS and CDR2 SASEGT. This CDR3 is built from 16 residues. The CDR3 sequence is CASSAGTGGFYNEQFF. In DNA form, the CDR3 reads TGTGCCAGCAGTGCCGGGACAGGGGGCTTCTACAATGAGCAGTTCTTC.

This clonotype occurred a few times. V is TRBV27 and J is TRBJ2-1; TRBD2 aligns across 7 bases. The J call could be wrong; TRBJ2-7 is a better fit for the DNA end. The CDR3 spans 15 residues. From germline, CDR1 is MNHEY and CDR2 SMNVEV (reference sequence). CDR3 protein: CASRKGASGYNEQYF. Here the CDR3 DNA reads TGTGCCAGCAGGAAAGGAGCTAGCGGCTACAATGAGCAGTACTTC.